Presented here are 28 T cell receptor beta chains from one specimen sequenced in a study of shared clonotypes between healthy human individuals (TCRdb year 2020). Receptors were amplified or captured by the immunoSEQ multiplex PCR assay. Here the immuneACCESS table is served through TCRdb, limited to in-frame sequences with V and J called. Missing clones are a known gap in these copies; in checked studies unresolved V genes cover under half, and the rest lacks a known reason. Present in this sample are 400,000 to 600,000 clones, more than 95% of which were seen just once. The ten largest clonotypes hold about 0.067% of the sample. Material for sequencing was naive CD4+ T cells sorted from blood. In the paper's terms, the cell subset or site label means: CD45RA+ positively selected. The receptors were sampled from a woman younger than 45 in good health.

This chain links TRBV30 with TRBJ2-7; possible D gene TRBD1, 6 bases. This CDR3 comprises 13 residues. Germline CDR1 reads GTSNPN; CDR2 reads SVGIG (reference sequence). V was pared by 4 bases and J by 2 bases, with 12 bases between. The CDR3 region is CAWNRDKPYEQYF. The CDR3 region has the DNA TGTGCCTGGAACCGGGACAAGCCCTACGAGCAGTACTTC.

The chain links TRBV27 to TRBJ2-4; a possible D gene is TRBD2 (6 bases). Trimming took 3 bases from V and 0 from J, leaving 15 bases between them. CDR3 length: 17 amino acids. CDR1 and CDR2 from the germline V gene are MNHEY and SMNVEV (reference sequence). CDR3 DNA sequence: TGTGCCAGCAGTTTGAGTAGTGTAGCGGTAGCCAAAAACATTCAGTACTTC. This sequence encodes CASSLSSVAVAKNIQYF.

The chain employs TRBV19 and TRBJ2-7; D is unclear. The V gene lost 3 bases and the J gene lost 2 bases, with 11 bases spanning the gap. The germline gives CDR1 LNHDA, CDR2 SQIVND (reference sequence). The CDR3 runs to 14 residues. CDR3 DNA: TGTGCCAGTAGTATCCCGACGCCAGCCTACGAGCAGTACTTC. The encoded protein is CASSIPTPAYEQYF.

The CDR3 bases are TGCGCCAGCAGTGAGGGTCTAGCGGTGTCTGAGCAGTACTTC. Amino acids: CASSEGLAVSEQYF. The chain carries TRBV10-1 and TRBJ2-7; 7 bases map to TRBD2. Per the germline V gene, CDR1 is WNHNN and CDR2 is SYGVQD (reference sequence). The trim removed 2 bases at V and 7 bases at J, leaving 8 bases unmatched. This CDR3 has 14 amino acids.

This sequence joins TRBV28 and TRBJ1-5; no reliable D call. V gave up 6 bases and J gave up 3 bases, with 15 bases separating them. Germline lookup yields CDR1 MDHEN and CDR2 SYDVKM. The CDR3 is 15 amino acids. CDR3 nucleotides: TGTGCCAGCAGACACGGACGGGGAAACAATCAGCCCCAGCATTTT. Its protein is CASRHGRGNNQPQHF.

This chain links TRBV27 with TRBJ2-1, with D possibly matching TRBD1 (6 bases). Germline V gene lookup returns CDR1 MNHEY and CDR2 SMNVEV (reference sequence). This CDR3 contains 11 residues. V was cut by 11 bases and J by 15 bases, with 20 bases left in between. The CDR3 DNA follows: TGTGCCGGCCCAACCCGGGAAGGGGGGTTCTTC. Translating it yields CAGPTREGGFF.

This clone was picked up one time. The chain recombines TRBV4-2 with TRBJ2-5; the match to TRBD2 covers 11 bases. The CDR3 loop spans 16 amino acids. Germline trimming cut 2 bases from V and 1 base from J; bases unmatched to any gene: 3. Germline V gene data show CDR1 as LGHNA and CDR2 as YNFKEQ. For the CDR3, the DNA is TGTGCCAGCAGCCAAAGTGGGACTAGCGGCCAAGAGACCCAGTACTTC. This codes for CASSQSGTSGQETQYF.

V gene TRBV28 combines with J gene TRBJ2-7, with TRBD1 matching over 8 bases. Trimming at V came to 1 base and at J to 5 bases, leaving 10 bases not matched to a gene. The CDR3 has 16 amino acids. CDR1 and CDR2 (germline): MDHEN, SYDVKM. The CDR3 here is CASSLFRGQARNEQYF. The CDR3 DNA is TGTGCCAGCAGTTTATTCAGGGGACAGGCCCGAAACGAGCAGTACTTC. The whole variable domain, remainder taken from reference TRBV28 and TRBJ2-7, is DVKVTQSSRYLVKRTGEKVFLECVQDMDHENMFWYRQDPGLGLRLIYFSYDVKMKEKGDIPEGYSVSREKKERFSLILESASTNQTSMYLCASSLFRGQARNEQYFGPGTRLTVT.

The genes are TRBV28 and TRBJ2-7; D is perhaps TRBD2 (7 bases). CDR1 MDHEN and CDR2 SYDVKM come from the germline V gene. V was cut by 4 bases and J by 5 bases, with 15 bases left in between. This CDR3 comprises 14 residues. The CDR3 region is CASSSPAGADEQYF. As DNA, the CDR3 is TGTGCCAGCAGTTCCCCGGCGGGGGCGGACGAGCAGTACTTC.

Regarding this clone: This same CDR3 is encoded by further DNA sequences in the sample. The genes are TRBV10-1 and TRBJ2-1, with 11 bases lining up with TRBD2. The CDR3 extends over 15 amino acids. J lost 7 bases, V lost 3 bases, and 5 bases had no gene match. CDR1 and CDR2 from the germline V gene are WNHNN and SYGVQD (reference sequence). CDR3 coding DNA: TGCGCCAGCAGTGAATCTCTAGCGGGAGGAAATGAGCAGTTCTTC. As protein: CASSESLAGGNEQFF.

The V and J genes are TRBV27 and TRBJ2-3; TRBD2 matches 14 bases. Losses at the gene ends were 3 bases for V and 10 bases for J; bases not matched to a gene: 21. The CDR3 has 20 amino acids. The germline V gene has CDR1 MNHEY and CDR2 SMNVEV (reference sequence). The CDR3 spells CASSFIGLAGGPQLLVAQYF. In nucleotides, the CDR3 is TGTGCCAGCAGTTTTATTGGACTAGCGGGAGGTCCGCAGCTATTAGTGGCGCAGTATTTT.

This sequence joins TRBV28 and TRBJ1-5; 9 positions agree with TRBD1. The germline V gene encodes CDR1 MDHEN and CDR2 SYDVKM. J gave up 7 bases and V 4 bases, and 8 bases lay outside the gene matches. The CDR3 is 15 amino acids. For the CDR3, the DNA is TGTGCCAGCAGTTCGGGACAGGGCGACGTGCAGCCCCAGCATTTT. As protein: CASSSGQGDVQPQHF.

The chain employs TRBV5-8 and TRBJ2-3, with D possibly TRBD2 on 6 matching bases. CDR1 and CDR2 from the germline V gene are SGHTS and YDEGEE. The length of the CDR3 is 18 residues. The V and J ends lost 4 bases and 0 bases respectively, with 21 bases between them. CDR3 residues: CASSARSTSYSSTDTQYF. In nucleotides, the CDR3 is TGTGCCAGCAGCGCACGGTCCACTAGCTACTCTAGCACAGATACGCAGTATTTT.

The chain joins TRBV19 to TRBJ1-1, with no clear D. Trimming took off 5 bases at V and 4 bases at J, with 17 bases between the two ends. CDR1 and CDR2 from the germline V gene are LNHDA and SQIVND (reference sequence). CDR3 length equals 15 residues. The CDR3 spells CASSVKGTLGTEAFF. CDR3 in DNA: TGTGCCAGTAGTGTTAAAGGCACCTTGGGCACTGAAGCTTTCTTT.

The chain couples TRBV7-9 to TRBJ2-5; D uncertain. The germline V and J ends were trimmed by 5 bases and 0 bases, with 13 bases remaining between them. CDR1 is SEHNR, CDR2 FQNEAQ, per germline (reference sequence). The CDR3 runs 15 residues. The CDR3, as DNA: TGTGCCAGCAGCCAATTTGTGGGAAACCAAGAGACCCAGTACTTC. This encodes CASSQFVGNQETQYF.

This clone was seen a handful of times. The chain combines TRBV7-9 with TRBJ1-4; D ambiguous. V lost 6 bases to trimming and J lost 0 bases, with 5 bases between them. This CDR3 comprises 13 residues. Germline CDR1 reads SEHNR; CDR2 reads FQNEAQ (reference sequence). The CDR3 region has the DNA TGTGCCAGCAGGGACGCAACTAATGAAAAACTGTTTTTT. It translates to CASRDATNEKLFF.

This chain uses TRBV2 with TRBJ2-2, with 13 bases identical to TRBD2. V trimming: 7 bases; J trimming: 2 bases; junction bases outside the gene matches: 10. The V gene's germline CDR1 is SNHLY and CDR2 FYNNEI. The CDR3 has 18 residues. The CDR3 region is CASKSMGLAGPNTGELFF. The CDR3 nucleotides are TGTGCCAGCAAATCCATGGGACTAGCGGGACCAAACACCGGGGAGCTGTTTTTT.

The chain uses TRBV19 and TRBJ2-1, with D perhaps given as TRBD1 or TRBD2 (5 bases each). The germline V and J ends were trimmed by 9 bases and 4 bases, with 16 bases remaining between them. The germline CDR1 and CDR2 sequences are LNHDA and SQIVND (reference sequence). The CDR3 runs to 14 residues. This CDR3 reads CASTGIGAYNEQFF. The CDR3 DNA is TGTGCCAGCACGGGGATTGGGGCTTACAATGAGCAGTTCTTC.

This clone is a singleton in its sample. Here the CDR3 DNA reads TGTGCCAGTAGCCCCCCACCGGGGAGGACCATATATTTT. Encoded protein: CASSPPPGRTIYF. V usage is TRBV19 and J usage is TRBJ1-3; D is ambiguous. V shed 6 bases and J shed 10 bases, with 16 bases lying between them. CDR1 is LNHDA, CDR2 SQIVND, per germline (reference sequence). CDR3 length equals 13 residues.

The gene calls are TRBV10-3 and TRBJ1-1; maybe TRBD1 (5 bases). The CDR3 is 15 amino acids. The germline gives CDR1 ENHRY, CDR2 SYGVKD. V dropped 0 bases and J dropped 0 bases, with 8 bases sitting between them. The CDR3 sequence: CAISESKGLNTEAFF. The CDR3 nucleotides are TGTGCCATCAGTGAGTCTAAGGGGCTGAACACTGAAGCTTTCTTT.

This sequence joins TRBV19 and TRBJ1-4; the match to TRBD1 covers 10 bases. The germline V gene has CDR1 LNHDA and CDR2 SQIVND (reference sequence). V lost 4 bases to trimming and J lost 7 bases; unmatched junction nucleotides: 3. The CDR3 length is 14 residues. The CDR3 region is CASSNRDRGEKLFF. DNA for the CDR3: TGTGCCAGTAGTAACCGGGACAGGGGTGAAAAACTGTTTTTT.

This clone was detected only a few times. The CDR3 DNA follows: TGTGCCAGTAGGGGACTAGCGCCGAAAGGGGAGCTGTTTTTT. Protein product: CASRGLAPKGELFF. The gene calls are TRBV19 and TRBJ2-2; 10 bases are a match to TRBD2. Per the germline V gene, CDR1 is LNHDA and CDR2 is SQIVND (reference sequence). The CDR3 has 14 amino acids. J gave up 8 bases and V 6 bases, and 6 bases lay outside the gene matches.

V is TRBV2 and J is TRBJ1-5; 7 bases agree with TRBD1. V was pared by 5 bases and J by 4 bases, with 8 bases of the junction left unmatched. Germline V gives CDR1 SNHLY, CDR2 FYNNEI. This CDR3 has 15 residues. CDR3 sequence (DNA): TGTGCCAGCAGTTCGGACAGGCAAAAGAATCAGCCCCAGCATTTT. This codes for CASSSDRQKNQPQHF. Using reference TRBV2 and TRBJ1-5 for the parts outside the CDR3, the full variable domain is EPEVTQTPSHQVTQMGQEVILRCVPISNHLYFYWYRQILGQKVEFLVSFYNNEISEKSEIFDDQFSVERPDGSNFTLKIRSTKLEDSAMYFCASSSDRQKNQPQHFGDGTRLSIL.

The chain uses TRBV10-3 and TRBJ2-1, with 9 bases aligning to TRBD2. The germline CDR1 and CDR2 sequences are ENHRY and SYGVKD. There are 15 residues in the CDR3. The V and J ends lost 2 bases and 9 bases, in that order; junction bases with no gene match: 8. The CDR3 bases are TGTGCCATCAGTGAGATTCTAGCGGGAAGGCGTGAGCAGTTCTTC. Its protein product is CAISEILAGRREQFF.

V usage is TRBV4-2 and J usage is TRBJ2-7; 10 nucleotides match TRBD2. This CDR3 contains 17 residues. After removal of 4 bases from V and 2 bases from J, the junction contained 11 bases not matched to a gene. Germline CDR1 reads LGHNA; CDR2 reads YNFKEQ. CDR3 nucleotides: TGTGCCAGCAGCCCAGCGGCTAGCGGGAGATTGACCTACGAGCAGTACTTC. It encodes CASSPAASGRLTYEQYF.

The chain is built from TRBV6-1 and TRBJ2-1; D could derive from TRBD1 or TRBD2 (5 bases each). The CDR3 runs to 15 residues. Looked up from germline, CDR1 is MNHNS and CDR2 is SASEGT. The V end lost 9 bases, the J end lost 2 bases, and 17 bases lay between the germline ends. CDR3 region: CASESSQGAYNEQFF. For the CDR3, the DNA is TGTGCCAGTGAGTCCAGCCAGGGAGCCTACAATGAGCAGTTCTTC.

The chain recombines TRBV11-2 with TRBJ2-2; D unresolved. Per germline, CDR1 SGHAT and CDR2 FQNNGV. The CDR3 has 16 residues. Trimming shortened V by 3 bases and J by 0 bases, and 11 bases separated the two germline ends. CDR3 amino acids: CASSFPRKANTGELFF. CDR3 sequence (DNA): TGTGCCAGCAGCTTCCCCCGAAAGGCGAACACCGGGGAGCTGTTTTTT.

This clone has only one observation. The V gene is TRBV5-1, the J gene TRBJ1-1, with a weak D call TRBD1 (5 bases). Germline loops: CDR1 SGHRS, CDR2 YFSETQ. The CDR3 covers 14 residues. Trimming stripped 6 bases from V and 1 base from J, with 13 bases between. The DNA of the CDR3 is TGCGCCAGCAAAATACAGGCGTCGAACACTGAAGCTTTCTTT. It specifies CASKIQASNTEAFF.